This T cell receptor beta chain was captured by sequencing in a study of T cells after yellow fever vaccination. Study-level background: Based on CD3, CD45RA, CCR7 and CD95, EM, EMRA, CM and Tscm memory subsets were sorted.

Ten or more counts support this clonotype. TCRdb itself ran the 5' RACE reads through MiXCR, one entry per CDR3 protein. Here the sample spans around 50,000 distinct CDR3 sequences, around 6.4% being singletons. This CDR3 region has 16 residues. The V gene end was trimmed by 5 bases and the J gene end by 5 bases; junction bases not matched to a gene: 12. Per the germline V gene, CDR1 is ENHRY and CDR2 is SYGVKD. Study-wide findings and caveats: Post-booster repertoires again held most primary-vaccination clones (roughly 95% CD4, about 90% CD8). Almost all vaccine-responding clonotypes went undetected in sorted memory subsets on day 0.

Source: PBMCs, either bulk or a sorted T-cell subset (CD4+, CD8+, memory, or dextramer-sorted; not recorded which), taken 45 days after the yellow fever booster vaccination. The chain has TRBV10-3 and TRBJ2-1; 7 bases align to TRBD2. This TCR came from a man in his thirties or forties who received the YFV17D yellow fever vaccine. The CDR3 protein is CAISSVTSQRHNEQFF. CDR3 bases: TGTGCCATCAGTTCTGTGACTAGCCAAAGACACAATGAGCAGTTCTTC.